This T cell receptor beta chain came from a study of Ad26.COV2.S vaccination and SARS-CoV-2 variants (dated by TCRdb to the early 2020s). Broadly, across the study: Vaccine-arm donors came from COV1001, a multicentre, randomized, double-blind, placebo-controlled phase I-IIa trial of Ad26.COV2.S in healthy adults. Throughout the experiments and outcome assessment, investigators stayed blinded to trial group allocation. Trial participants were randomized into five groups of five, in which low-dose or high-dose Ad26.COV2.S was given once or twice, or placebo was given on both occasions. Ad26.COV2.S was administered intramuscularly at a dose of 5x10^10 or 1x10^11 viral particles, either as one shot or as two shots given 56 days apart. A total of some 30 samples were included in the TCR-sequenced set, comprising roughly 19 Ad26.COV2.S vaccine recipients, 5 placebo recipients and 8 SARS-CoV-2 convalescent individuals. Sequencing of the TCRbeta repertoire served to evaluate the specificity and breadth of SARS-CoV-2-reactive T cell receptors following Ad26.COV2.S vaccination. Broader findings and caveats from the paper: After vaccination, substantial breadth of spike-specific CD8+ and CD4+ T cell responses was reported. According to the authors, total T cell responses may have been underestimated by the TCR breadth and depth analyses. Spike-specific TCR breadth was higher in Ad26.COV2.S recipients than in placebo recipients (P = 0.0014). The study was not powered for comparison of responses between vaccine doses or regimens. Non-spike TCR breadth was comparable between vaccine and placebo recipients, consistent with the vaccine containing only spike.

The immunoSEQ Assay was used to sequence TCRbeta CDR3 regions. After extraction, genomic DNA underwent amplification by bias-controlled multiplex PCR, followed by high-throughput sequencing. Per the original workflow: To quantify the absolute abundance of every unique TCRbeta CDR3 region, sequences were collapsed and filtered. T cell fraction was estimated by normalizing TCRbeta template counts to usable DNA, which was measured by amplifying reference genes present in all nucleated cells. Repertoire TCRs were annotated as SARS-CoV-2-specific by exact matching of V gene, CDR3 amino acid sequence and J gene to a known reactive TCR set. The reference SARS-CoV-2 TCR set was derived from MIRA and filtered for enrichment in COVID-19-positive ImmuneCODE repertoires, a step that removed public or cross-reactive TCRs. Drawing on the MIRA antigens, annotated TCRs were analysed further at the level of specific ORF or position within ORF. Depth was the summed frequency of annotated unique rearrangements, while breadth was defined as annotated unique rearrangements over total unique productive rearrangements. Group comparisons of TCR breadth used two-sided Wilcoxon rank-sum tests. As stored in TCRdb, this immuneACCESS dataset retains in-frame rearrangements with V and J assigned. A fraction of the clones does not appear; measured against another copy, unresolved V genes explain less than half of the discrepancy, and the remainder lacks a known reason. That table furnishes V, J and clone size, whereas the DNA furnished D and trimming. The sample includes 300,000 to 400,000 clones, with 85% to 90% observed a single time. The top ten hold roughly 6% of the sample.

This specimen's treatment or condition label, per the study, means: 15 to 20 received Ad26.COV2.S at low or high dose, single or two shots; roughly five received placebo; per-sample allocation not given. For vaccine and placebo recipients, repertoires were sequenced using samples collected on day 63 after the first injection. Cohort 1b enrolled around 23 adults aged 18-55 years at a single site in Boston, USA, between 29 July and 7 August 2020. Ad26.COV2.S consisted of a replication-incompetent adenovirus type 26 vector by which a prefusion-stabilized SARS-CoV-2 spike protein from the original Wuhan strain was expressed. About this clone itself: No cognate antigen has been identified for it. No much larger clone exists at a distance of one base, and base qualities are not known.

The source is a person between 18 and 65 years old who received the Ad26.COV2.S COVID-19 vaccine or a placebo. Source: peripheral blood, taken in a trial of Ad26.COV2.S vaccine versus placebo.

CDR3 protein: CASSLGTNTEAFF. The sequenced DNA is TGTGCCAGCAGCTTGGGTACGAACACTGAAGCTTTCTTT. Recombination joined TRBV5-8 with TRBJ1-1, with the D gene call left open. V and J lose 0 bases and 1 base, and a span of 4 bases separates them. The germline V gene yields SGHTS for CDR1 and YDEGEE for CDR2. From the cysteine up to the phenylalanine, the CDR3 has a length of 13 residues. Only the CDR3 portion is preserved as DNA: 39 bases, with reading frame beginning at the first base.